This T cell receptor beta chain is drawn from a study of control samples from healthy donors and cancer patients. The assay was immunoSEQ multiplex PCR, and TCRdb's table has in-frame clones only and misses some. Among over 150,000 clones, over 90% were seen once, and the ten largest hold approximately 0.93%. The CDR3 is 17 residues long. The junction had 16 bases not matched to a gene; V was cut back by 4 bases and J by 5 bases. Germline CDR1 reads SGHDN; CDR2 reads FVKESK. This clone appeared a single time. Sequenced sample: blood. V and J are TRBV14 and TRBJ2-5; 7 bases map to TRBD2. The TCR was taken from a woman aged 25 to 39 in good health. The CDR3 loop is CASSPGLTVTPVETQYF. CDR3 nucleotide sequence: TGTGCCAGCAGCCCGGGACTAACAGTCACGCCCGTGGAGACCCAGTACTTC.